This TCR beta chain was sequenced during a study of T cell repertoires in cytomegalovirus infection. About the study: In public TCR beta signatures, there were indications of both CMV infection and matching HLA type. Study-wide results and limits: The response measured ex vivo was dominated by TCR beta clonotypes (HLA-C-restricted and CMV-specific).

MiXCR, run by TCRdb on the reads, gives a single entry per CDR3 protein. The sample lists some 110,000 distinct CDR3 sequences, roughly 9.1% occurring once. Details on this clonotype: The antigen remains unidentified.

Sequencing was carried out using PBMCs, sequenced either directly or after in vitro stimulation (not recorded which). The TCR was taken from a human donor in good health (CMV status not recorded). Some clones in this sample may be carry-over from other donors' samples.

CDR3 region: CASKSGSYNSPLHF. As DNA, the CDR3 is TGTGCCAGCAAATCGGGCTCCTATAATTCACCCCTCCACTTT. The gene calls are TRBV28 and TRBJ1-6, with D unclear. This CDR3 spans 14 amino acids. Germline-derived CDR1 and CDR2 are MDHEN and SYDVKM. Trimming pared 7 bases from V and 0 bases from J, leaving 7 bases between.